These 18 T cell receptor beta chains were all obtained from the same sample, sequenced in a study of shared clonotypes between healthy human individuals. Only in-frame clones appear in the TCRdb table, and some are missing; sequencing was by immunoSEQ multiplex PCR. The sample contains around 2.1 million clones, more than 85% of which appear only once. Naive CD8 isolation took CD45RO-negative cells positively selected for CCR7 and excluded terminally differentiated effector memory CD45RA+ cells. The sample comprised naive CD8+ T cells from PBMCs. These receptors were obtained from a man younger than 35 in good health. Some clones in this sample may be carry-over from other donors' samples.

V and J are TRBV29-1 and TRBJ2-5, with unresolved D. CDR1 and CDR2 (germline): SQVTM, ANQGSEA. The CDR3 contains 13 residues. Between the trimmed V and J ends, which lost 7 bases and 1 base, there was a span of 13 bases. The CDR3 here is CSARQDLQETQYF. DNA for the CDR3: TGCAGCGCCAGACAAGACCTCCAAGAGACCCAGTACTTC.

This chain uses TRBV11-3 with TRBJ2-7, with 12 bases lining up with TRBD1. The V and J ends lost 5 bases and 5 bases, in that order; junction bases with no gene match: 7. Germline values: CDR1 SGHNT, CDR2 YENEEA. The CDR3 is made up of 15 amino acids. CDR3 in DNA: TGTGCCAGCAGCGCGGGGACAGGGGGCTTGAACGAGCAGTACTTC. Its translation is CASSAGTGGLNEQYF.

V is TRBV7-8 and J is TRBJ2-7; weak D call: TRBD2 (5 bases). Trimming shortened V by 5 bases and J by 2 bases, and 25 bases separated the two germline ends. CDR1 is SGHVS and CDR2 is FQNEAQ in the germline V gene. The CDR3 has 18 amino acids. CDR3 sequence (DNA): TGTGCCAGCAGCCCAAACGGCGTCGGGGTCTTTGGGGCCTACGAGCAGTACTTC. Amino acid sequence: CASSPNGVGVFGAYEQYF.

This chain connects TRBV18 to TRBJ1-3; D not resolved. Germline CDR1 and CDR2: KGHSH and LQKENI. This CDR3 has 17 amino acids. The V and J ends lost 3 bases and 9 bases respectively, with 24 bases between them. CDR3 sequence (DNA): TGTGCCAGCTCACCTCCTGTTGTGGACGGAGTGGACGGCACCATATATTTT. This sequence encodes CASSPPVVDGVDGTIYF. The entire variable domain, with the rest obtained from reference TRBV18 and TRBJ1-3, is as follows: NAGVMQNPRHLVRRRGQEARLRCSPMKGHSHVYWYRQLPEEGLKFMVYLQKENIIDESGMPKERFSAEFPKEGPSILRIQQVVRGDSAAYFCASSPPVVDGVDGTIYFGEGSWLTVV.

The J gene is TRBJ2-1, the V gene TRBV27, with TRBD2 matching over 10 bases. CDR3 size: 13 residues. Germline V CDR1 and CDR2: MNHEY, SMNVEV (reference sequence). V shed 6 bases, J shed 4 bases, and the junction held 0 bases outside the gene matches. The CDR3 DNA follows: TGTGCCAGCAGACTAGCGGGATACAATGAGCAGTTCTTC. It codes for CASRLAGYNEQFF.

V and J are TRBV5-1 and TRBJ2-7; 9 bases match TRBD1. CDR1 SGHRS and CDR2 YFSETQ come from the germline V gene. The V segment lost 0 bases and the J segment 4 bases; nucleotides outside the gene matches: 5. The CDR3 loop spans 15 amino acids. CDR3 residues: CASSLDWTGAYEQYF. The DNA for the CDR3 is TGCGCCAGCAGCTTGGATTGGACAGGGGCTTACGAGCAGTACTTC. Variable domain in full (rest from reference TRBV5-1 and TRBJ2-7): KAGVTQTPRYLIKTRGQQVTLSCSPISGHRSVSWYQQTPGQGLQFLFEYFSETQRNKGNFPGRFSGRQFSNSRSEMNVSTLELGDSALYLCASSLDWTGAYEQYFGPGTRLTVT.

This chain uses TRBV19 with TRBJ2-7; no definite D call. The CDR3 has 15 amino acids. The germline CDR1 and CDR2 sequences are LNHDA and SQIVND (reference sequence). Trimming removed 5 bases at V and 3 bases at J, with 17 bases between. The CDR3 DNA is TGTGCCAGTAGTCTTAAACCGGGCCCCGTCTACGAGCAGTACTTC. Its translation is CASSLKPGPVYEQYF.

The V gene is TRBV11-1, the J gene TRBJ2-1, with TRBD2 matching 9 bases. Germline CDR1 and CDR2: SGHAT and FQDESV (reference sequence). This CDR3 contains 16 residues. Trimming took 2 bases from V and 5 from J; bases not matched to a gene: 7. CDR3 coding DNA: TGTGCCAGCAGCTTATTGGTGGCGGGAGGGAACAATGAGCAGTTCTTC. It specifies CASSLLVAGGNNEQFF.

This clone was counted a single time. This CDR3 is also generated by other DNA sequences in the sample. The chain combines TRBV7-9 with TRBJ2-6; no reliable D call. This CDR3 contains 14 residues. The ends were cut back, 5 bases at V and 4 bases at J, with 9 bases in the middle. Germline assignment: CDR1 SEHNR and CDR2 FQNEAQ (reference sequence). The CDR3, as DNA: TGTGCCAGCAGCCCCACATCGGGGGCCAACGTCCTGACTTTC. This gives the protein CASSPTSGANVLTF.

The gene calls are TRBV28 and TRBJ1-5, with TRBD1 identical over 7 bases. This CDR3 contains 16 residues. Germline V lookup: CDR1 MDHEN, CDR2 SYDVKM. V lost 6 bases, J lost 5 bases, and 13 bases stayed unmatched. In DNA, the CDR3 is TGTGCCAGCAGATCTCCCAGGGACAGAGATTATCAGCCCCAGCATTTT. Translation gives CASRSPRDRDYQPQHF.

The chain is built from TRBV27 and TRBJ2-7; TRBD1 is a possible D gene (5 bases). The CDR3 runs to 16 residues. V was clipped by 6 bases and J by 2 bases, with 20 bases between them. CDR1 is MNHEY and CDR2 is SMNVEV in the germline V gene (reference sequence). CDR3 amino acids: CASSPGPGLDAYEQYF. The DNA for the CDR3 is TGTGCCAGCAGCCCAGGGCCAGGGTTAGATGCCTACGAGCAGTACTTC.

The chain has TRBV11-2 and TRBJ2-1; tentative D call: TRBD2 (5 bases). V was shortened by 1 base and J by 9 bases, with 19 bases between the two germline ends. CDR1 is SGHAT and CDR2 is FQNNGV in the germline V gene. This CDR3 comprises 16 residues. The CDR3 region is CASSLAGGWAWGEQFF. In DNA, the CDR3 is TGTGCCAGCAGCTTAGCTGGCGGGTGGGCCTGGGGTGAGCAGTTCTTC. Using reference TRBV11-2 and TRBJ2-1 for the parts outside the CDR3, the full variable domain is EAGVAQSPRYKIIEKRQSVAFWCNPISGHATLYWYQQILGQGPKLLIQFQNNGVVDDSQLPKDRFSAERLKGVDSTLKIQPAKLEDSAVYLCASSLAGGWAWGEQFFGPGTRLTVL.

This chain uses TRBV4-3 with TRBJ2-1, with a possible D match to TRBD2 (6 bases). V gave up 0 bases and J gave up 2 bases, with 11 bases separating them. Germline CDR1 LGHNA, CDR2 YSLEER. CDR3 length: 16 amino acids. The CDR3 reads CASSQDRRDPYNEQFF. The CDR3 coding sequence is TGCGCCAGCAGCCAAGATAGGCGGGATCCCTACAATGAGCAGTTCTTC.

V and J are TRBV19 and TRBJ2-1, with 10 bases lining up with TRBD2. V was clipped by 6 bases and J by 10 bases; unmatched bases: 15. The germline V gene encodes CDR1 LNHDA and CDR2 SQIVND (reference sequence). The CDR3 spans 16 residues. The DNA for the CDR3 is TGTGCCAGTAGGATCCTAGCGGGAGAAGGGCAGGCCGAGCAGTTCTTC. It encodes CASRILAGEGQAEQFF. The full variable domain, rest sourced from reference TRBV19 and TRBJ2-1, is DGGITQSPKYLFRKEGQNVTLSCEQNLNHDAMYWYRQDPGQGLRLIYYSQIVNDFQKGDIAEGYSVSREKKESFPLTVTSAQKNPTAFYLCASRILAGEGQAEQFFGPGTRLTVL.

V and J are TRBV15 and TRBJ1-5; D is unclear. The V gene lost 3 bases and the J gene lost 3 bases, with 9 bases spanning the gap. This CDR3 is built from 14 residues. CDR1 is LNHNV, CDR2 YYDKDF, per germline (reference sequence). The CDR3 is CATSRDRHNQPQHF. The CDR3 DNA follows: TGTGCCACCAGCAGGGACCGCCACAATCAGCCCCAGCATTTT.

This CDR3 reads CASSRVLTNEKLFF. In DNA, the CDR3 is TGTGCCAGCAGTCGAGTGCTAACTAATGAAAAACTGTTTTTT. V and J are TRBV28 and TRBJ1-4; unclear D gene. The germline V gene encodes CDR1 MDHEN and CDR2 SYDVKM. This CDR3 has 14 amino acids. Trimming cost V 5 bases and J 1 base, with 8 bases left between them.

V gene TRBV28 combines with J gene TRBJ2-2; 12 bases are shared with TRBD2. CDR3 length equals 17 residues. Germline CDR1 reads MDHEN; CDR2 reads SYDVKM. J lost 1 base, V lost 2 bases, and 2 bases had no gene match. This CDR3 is CASSLASGRGNTGELFF. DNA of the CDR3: TGTGCCAGCAGTTTAGCTAGCGGGAGGGGGAACACCGGGGAGCTGTTTTTT.

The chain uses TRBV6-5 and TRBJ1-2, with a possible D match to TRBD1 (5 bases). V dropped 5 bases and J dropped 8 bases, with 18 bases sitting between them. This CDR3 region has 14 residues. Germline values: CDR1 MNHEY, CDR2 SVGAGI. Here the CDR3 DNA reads TGTGCCAGCAGTCCCCGGGGCCCCTTCCTGGGCTACACCTTC. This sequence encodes CASSPRGPFLGYTF.